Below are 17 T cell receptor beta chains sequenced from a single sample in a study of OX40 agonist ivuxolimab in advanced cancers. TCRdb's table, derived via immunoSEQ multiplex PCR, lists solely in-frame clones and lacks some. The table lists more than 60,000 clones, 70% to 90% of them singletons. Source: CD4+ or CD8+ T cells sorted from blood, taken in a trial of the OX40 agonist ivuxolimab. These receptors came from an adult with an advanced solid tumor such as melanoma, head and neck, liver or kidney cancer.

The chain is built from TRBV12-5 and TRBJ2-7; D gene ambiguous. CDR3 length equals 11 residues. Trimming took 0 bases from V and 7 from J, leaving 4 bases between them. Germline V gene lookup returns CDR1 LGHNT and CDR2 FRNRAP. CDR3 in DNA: TGTGCTAGTGGTTTGGTGGGTGAGCAGTACTTC. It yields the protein CASGLVGEQYF.

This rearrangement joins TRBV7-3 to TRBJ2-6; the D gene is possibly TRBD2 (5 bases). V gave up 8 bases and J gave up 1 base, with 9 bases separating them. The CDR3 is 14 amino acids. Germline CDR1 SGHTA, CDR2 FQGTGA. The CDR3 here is CASGRDSGANVLTF. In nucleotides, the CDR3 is TGTGCCAGCGGTCGGGATTCTGGGGCCAACGTCCTGACTTTC.

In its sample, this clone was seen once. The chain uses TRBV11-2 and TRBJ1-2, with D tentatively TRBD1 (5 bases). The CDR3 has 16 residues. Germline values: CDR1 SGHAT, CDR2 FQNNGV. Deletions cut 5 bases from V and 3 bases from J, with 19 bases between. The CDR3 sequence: CASSAALSGLDYGYTF. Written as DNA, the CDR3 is TGTGCCAGCAGCGCGGCCCTATCAGGGCTAGACTATGGCTACACCTTC. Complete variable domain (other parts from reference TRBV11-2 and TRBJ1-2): EAGVAQSPRYKIIEKRQSVAFWCNPISGHATLYWYQQILGQGPKLLIQFQNNGVVDDSQLPKDRFSAERLKGVDSTLKIQPAKLEDSAVYLCASSAALSGLDYGYTFGSGTRLTVV.

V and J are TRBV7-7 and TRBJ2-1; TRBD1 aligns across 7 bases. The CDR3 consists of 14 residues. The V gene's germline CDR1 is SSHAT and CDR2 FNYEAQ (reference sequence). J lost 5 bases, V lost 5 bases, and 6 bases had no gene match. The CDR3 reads CASSPSGQDNEQFF. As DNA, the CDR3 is TGTGCCAGCAGCCCGAGCGGACAGGACAATGAGCAGTTCTTC.

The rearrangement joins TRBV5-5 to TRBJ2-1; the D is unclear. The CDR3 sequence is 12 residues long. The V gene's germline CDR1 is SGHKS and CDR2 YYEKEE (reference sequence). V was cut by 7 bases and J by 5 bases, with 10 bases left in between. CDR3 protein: CASDRLNNEQFF. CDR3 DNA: TGTGCCAGCGACCGGCTCAACAATGAGCAGTTCTTC.

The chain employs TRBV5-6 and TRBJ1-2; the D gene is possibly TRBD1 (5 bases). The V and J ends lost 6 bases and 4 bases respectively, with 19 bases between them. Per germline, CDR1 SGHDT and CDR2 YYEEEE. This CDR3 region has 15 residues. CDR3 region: CASTGWRGGGYGYTF. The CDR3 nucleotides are TGTGCCAGCACCGGATGGAGGGGCGGTGGCTATGGCTACACCTTC.

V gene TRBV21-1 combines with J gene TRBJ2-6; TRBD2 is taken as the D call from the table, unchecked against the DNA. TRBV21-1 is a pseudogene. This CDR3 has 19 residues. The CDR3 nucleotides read TGTGCCAGCAGCATGGGGGTGCTAGCGGATCCTCCCGGGGCCAACGTCCTGACTTTC. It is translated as CASSMGVLADPPGANVLTF.

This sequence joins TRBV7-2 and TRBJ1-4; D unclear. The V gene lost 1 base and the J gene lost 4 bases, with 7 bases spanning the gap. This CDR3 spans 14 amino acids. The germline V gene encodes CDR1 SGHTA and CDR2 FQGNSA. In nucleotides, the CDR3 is TGTGCCAGCAGCTTAGGGCCGGGTAATGAAAAACTGTTTTTT. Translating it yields CASSLGPGNEKLFF.

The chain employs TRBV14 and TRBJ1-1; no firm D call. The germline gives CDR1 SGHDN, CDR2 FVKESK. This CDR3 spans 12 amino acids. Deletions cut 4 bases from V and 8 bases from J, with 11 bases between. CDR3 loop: CASSRQGVEAFF. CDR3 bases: TGTGCCAGCAGCCGGCAAGGAGTGGAAGCTTTCTTT.

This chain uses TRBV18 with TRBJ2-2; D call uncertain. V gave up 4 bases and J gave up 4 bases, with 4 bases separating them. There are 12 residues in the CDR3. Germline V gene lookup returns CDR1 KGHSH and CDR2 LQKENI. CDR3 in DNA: TGTGCCAGCTCACGCCCCACCGGGGAGCTGTTTTTT. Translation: CASSRPTGELFF.

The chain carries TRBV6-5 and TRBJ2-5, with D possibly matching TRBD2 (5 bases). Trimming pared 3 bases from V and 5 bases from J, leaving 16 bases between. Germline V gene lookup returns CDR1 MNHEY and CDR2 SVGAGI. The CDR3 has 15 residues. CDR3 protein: CASSYGASPGETQYF. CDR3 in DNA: TGTGCCAGCAGTTATGGTGCGAGTCCGGGGGAGACCCAGTACTTC.

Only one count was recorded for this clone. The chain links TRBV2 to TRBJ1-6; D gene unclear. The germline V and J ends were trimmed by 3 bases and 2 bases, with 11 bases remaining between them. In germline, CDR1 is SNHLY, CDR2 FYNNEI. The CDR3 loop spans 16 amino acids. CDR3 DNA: TGTGCCAGCAGTGATAGACCGATGGCCTATAATTCACCCCTCCACTTT. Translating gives CASSDRPMAYNSPLHF.

CDR3 region: CASSQDFSGRAGGEQFF. DNA of the CDR3: TGCGCCAGCAGCCAAGATTTCAGCGGGAGGGCCGGGGGTGAGCAGTTCTTC. The chain couples TRBV4-3 to TRBJ2-1, with TRBD2 matching 10 bases. V trimming: 0 bases; J trimming: 9 bases; junction bases outside the gene matches: 11. The germline V gene has CDR1 LGHNA and CDR2 YSLEER. The CDR3 sequence is 17 residues long.

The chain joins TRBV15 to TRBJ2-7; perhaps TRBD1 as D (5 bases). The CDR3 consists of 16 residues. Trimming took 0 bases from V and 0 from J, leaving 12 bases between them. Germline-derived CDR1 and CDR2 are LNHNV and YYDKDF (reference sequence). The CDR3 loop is CATSREAWGLSYEQYF. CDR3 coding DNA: TGTGCCACCAGCAGAGAAGCCTGGGGCCTCTCCTACGAGCAGTACTTC. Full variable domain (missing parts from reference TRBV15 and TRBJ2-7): DAMVIQNPRYQVTQFGKPVTLSCSQTLNHNVMYWYQQKSSQAPKLLFHYYDKDFNNEADTPDNFQSRRPNTSFCFLDIRSPGLGDTAMYLCATSREAWGLSYEQYFGPGTRLTVT.

CDR3 protein: CASSDRGQDQETQYF. CDR3 in DNA: TGTGCCAGCAGTGACCGGGGACAGGACCAAGAGACCCAGTACTTC. The chain carries TRBV6-1 and TRBJ2-5; the match to TRBD1 covers 8 bases. V trimming: 3 bases; J trimming: 0 bases; junction bases outside the gene matches: 3. Germline lookup yields CDR1 MNHNS and CDR2 SASEGT. This CDR3 is built from 15 residues.

The CDR3 loop reads CASSYGGTDYEQYF. DNA of the CDR3: TGTGCCAGCAGTTACGGCGGGACCGACTACGAGCAGTACTTC. The chain combines TRBV6-5 with TRBJ2-7; the D gene is possibly TRBD2 (6 bases). Germline V gene data show CDR1 as MNHEY and CDR2 as SVGAGI. V lost 2 bases to trimming and J lost 3 bases, with 11 bases between them. The CDR3 spans 14 residues.

The CDR3 DNA follows: TGTGCCAGCTCACCACCGCACATGTTGGGAAACACCATATATTTT. Its protein product is CASSPPHMLGNTIYF. The V gene is TRBV18, the J gene TRBJ1-3; D is uncertain. Trimming took off 0 bases at V and 4 bases at J, with 10 bases between the two ends. From germline, CDR1 is KGHSH and CDR2 LQKENI. The CDR3 loop spans 15 amino acids.